These T cell receptor beta chains were read from a single sample in a study of blood T cell repertoires in COVID-19. Repertoires were generated with immunoSEQ multiplex PCR, while TCRdb's copy carries only in-frame clones and drops some. The repertoire holds about 170,000 clones, with around 82% as singletons. The material sequenced was peripheral blood. These TCRs come from a man between 60 and 75 years old who had recovered from COVID-19. Each CDR3 is given with its conserved first and last residue. The D gene is left open where the match is weak. Clone size appears in some rows only: once, few, many, or a class for an expanded clone.

>18|TRBJ2-3|TRBD2|.|TRBV24-1
TGTGCCACCAGTGATGCGGCCTCGGCGGGGGGGCCAACAGATACGCAGTATTTT
CATSDAASAGGPTDTQYF
>14|TRBJ1-2|TRBD1|.|TRBV10-3
TGTGCCATCAGCCCGGGACAGAATATCTATGGCTACACCTTC
CAISPGQNIYGYTF
>16|TRBJ2-3|TRBD2|.|TRBV11-1
TGTGCCAGCAGCTTTGGCCAGGACGGGAGGGTAGATACGCAGTATTTT
CASSFGQDGRVDTQYF
>15|TRBJ2-1|.|.|TRBV10-2
TGCGCCAGCAGTGGGCGGGGGACAACTTACAATGAGCAGTTCTTC
CASSGRGTTYNEQFF
>14|TRBJ2-7|TRBD1|.|TRBV2
TGTGCCAGCAGTGCGGCGGACAGGGCGAACGAGCAGTACTTC
CASSAADRANEQYF
>16|TRBJ1-2|TRBD1|.|TRBV24-1
TGTGCCACCAGTGACTCTCGACAGGGCTATAACTATGGCTACACCTTC
CATSDSRQGYNYGYTF
>16|TRBJ2-6|TRBD1|once|TRBV5-4
TGTGCCAGCAGACCGACAGGGGGCTCTGGGGCCAACGTCCTGACTTTC
CASRPTGGSGANVLTF
>13|TRBJ1-5|TRBD1|.|TRBV7-9
TGTGCCAGCAGCTTAGGGCGACAGGGGGGGAAGCATTTT
CASSLGRQGGKHF
>16|TRBJ2-2|TRBD2|once|TRBV4-1
TGCGCCAGCAGCCAAGATGGGAGGGGAACGGGCGGGGAGCTGTTTTTT
CASSQDGRGTGGELFF
>15|TRBJ1-5|TRBD1|.|TRBV7-9
TGTGCCAGCAGCCCGGGACAGGGGTCCAATCAGCCCCAGCATTTT
CASSPGQGSNQPQHF
>17|TRBJ2-7|TRBD1|.|TRBV4-1
TGCGCCAGCAGCCTACATAGGAACAGGACAGGGTTTTACGAGCAGTACTTC
CASSLHRNRTGFYEQYF
>17|TRBJ2-6|.|.|TRBV29-1
TGCAGCGTTAGGAGTCGGGACACACTCTCTGGGGCCAACGTCCTGACTTTC
CSVRSRDTLSGANVLTF
>15|TRBJ1-3|.|.|TRBV11-2
TGTGCCAGCACTACAGGGTTCAGCTCTGGAAACACCATATATTTT
CASTTGFSSGNTIYF
>15|TRBJ2-2|.|.|TRBV7-2
TGTGCCAGCAGCCATAGACAGTCAGACACCGGGGAGCTGTTTTTT
CASSHRQSDTGELFF
>17|TRBJ2-5|.|.|TRBV18
TGTGCCAGCTCACCACCACCCGGGGGGCATTGGTCCAAGACCCAGTACTTC
CASSPPPGGHWSKTQYF
>14|TRBJ2-7|.|.|TRBV7-8
TGTGCCAGCAGCTTAACATCTCCCAGCTACGAGCAGTACTTC
CASSLTSPSYEQYF
>12|TRBJ1-2|.|.|TRBV30
TGTGCCTGGAGTGGAGGCAGCCGGGGCTACACCTTC
CAWSGGSRGYTF
>14|TRBJ2-3|.|once|TRBV7-2
TGTGCCAGCAGCGTAGGGGGGGGAGGGGATACGCAGTATTTT
CASSVGGGGDTQYF
>14|TRBJ1-2|.|.|TRBV4-3
TGCGCCAGCAGCCAAGTAGCACAGGGCTATGGCTACACCTTC
CASSQVAQGYGYTF
>16|TRBJ1-2|TRBD1|.|TRBV19
TGTGCCAGTAGTATGGACAGGGGAAATGGGGGCTATGGCTACACCTTC
CASSMDRGNGGYGYTF
>13|TRBJ2-7|TRBD1|.|TRBV14
TGTGCCAGCAGCCCAACAGGGGATCGCGAGCAGTACTTC
CASSPTGDREQYF
>16|TRBJ1-1|TRBD1|.|TRBV10-3
TGTGCCATCAGTGAGCCCTCGACAGGGGCGAACACTGAAGCTTTCTTT
CAISEPSTGANTEAFF
>14|TRBJ2-7|.|.|TRBV5-6
TGTGCCAGCAGCTTGAGTAAGGGGACCTACGAGCAGTACTTC
CASSLSKGTYEQYF
>13|TRBJ1-1|.|.|TRBV11-3
TGTGCCAGCAGCTTAGGGTTGAGCACTGAAGCTTTCTTT
CASSLGLSTEAFF
>15|TRBJ2-1|.|.|TRBV19
TGTGCCAGTAGTAGACAGGTTGGCTCCTACAATGAGCAGTTCTTC
CASSRQVGSYNEQFF
>14|TRBJ1-1|.|.|TRBV3-1/TRBV3-2
TGTGCCAGCAGCTTCCGGGACACGAACACTGAAGCTTTCTTT
CASSFRDTNTEAFF
>13|TRBJ1-2|.|.|TRBV18
TGTGCCAGCTCACCTCCGACAGCTTATGGCTACACCTTC
CASSPPTAYGYTF
>14|TRBJ1-2|TRBD1|.|TRBV7-9
TGTGCCAGCAGCTTGTCAGGGGGAAACTATGGCTACACCTTC
CASSLSGGNYGYTF
>17|TRBJ1-5|.|.|TRBV7-2
TGTGCCAGCAGCGTCCGGGGCGGGGCATATAGCAATCAGCCCCAGCATTTT
CASSVRGGAYSNQPQHF
>16|TRBJ2-5|TRBD1|.|TRBV7-2
TGTGCCAGCAGCTTAGTGGCGACAGGGGCCCAAGAGACCCAGTACTTC
CASSLVATGAQETQYF
>13|TRBJ1-5|.|.|TRBV19
TGTGCCAGTAAGGGGTCAGGGGATCAGCCCCAGCATTTT
CASKGSGDQPQHF
>13|TRBJ1-2|TRBD1|.|TRBV19
TGTGCCACAAAGGACAGGGCCAACTATGGCTACACCTTC
CATKDRANYGYTF
>13|TRBJ1-4|TRBD1|.|TRBV29-1
TGCAGCGTTACGACAGGGAGTGGTGAAAAACTGTTTTTT
CSVTTGSGEKLFF
>15|TRBJ1-2|.|.|TRBV5-1
TGCGCCAGCAGCTTGGGCGCGACAGCTAACTATGGCTACACCTTC
CASSLGATANYGYTF
>16|TRBJ2-3|TRBD1|.|TRBV6-6
TGTGCCAGCAGTTACTCCCAGGGACAGGGCACAGATACGCAGTATTTT
CASSYSQGQGTDTQYF
>15|TRBJ2-3|TRBD2|.|TRBV20-1
TGCAGTGCTAGTCTAGCGGGGCTTAGCACAGATACGCAGTATTTT
CSASLAGLSTDTQYF
>15|TRBJ2-2|TRBD2|.|TRBV5-1
TGCGCCAGCAGCCCGGGGACTAGCGGGACCGGGGAGCTGTTTTTT
CASSPGTSGTGELFF
>11|TRBJ2-3|.|.|TRBV29-1
TGCAGCGTTGACCGCCAGAATAAGCAGTATTTT
CSVDRQNKQYF
>15|TRBJ1-1|TRBD1|.|TRBV6-7
TGTGCCAGCAGTTACTCGACTCAGGGGGCCACTGAAGCTTTCTTT
CASSYSTQGATEAFF
>17|TRBJ2-3|TRBD2|.|TRBV6-4
TGTGCCAGCAGTGAAAGTACGACTAGCGGGGGCACAGATACGCAGTATTTT
CASSESTTSGGTDTQYF
>15|TRBJ1-2|.|.|TRBV3-1/TRBV3-2
TGTGCCAGCAGCCAAGTTCACAGGGCTAACTATGGCTACACCTTC
CASSQVHRANYGYTF
>15|TRBJ2-7|TRBD1|.|TRBV9
TGTGCCAGCAGCGTAGGTCCAGGGGGCTCCTACGAGCAGTACTTC
CASSVGPGGSYEQYF
>14|TRBJ2-1|TRBD2|.|TRBV3-1/TRBV3-2
TGTGCCACCACTAGCGGGGGGACTATTAATGAGCAGTTCTTC
CATTSGGTINEQFF
>14|TRBJ1-1|.|.|TRBV9
TGTGCCAGCAGCGTAGTGGGAGGGAACACTGAAGCTTTCTTT
CASSVVGGNTEAFF
>12|TRBJ1-3|.|.|TRBV7-9
TGTGCCAGCAGCTTAACGGCGGGGTCCATATATTTT
CASSLTAGSIYF
>12|TRBJ2-3|.|.|TRBV9
TGTGCCAGCAGCCTGGAGGGGGATACGCAGTATTTT
CASSLEGDTQYF
>14|TRBJ1-2|.|.|TRBV7-3
TGTGCCAGCAGCTTAGATGGGGCCAGTTTCGGCTACACCTTC
CASSLDGASFGYTF
>13|TRBJ1-2|.|.|TRBV6-5
TGTGCCAGCAGTTACTTGCAGGGGAATGGCTACACCTTC
CASSYLQGNGYTF
>15|TRBJ1-2|TRBD1|.|TRBV7-2
TGTGCCAGCAGACCCGACAGGGGGACTAACTATGGCTACACCTTC
CASRPDRGTNYGYTF
>12|TRBJ2-1|.|.|TRBV7-9
TGTGCCAGCCAAGGAGGGGCCCCAGAGCAGTTCTTC
CASQGGAPEQFF
>14|TRBJ1-3|TRBD1|.|TRBV15
TGTGCCACCAGCAGAGGGGACAGTGGAAACACCATATATTTT
CATSRGDSGNTIYF
>15|TRBJ2-3|.|.|TRBV6-6
TGTGCCAGCAGGCCTCGACAGACTGGGGCAGATACGCAGTATTTT
CASRPRQTGADTQYF
>16|TRBJ2-5|TRBD1|few|TRBV5-1
TGCGCCAGCAGTTCCGGGACAGGGGGGTACCAAGAGACCCAGTACTTC
CASSSGTGGYQETQYF